The clone carrying this TCR beta chain came up once. The antigen is undetermined. Sequencing was performed with immunoSEQ multiplex PCR; in TCRdb, only in-frame clones are kept and a portion is missing. The table records around 69,000 clones, around 80% of them present only once. This sample was taken from a study of OX40 agonist ivuxolimab in advanced cancers. Across the study: In three patients, partial responses were observed, one with hepatocellular carcinoma and two with cutaneous melanoma.

Whole-study findings and limits: Not determined was the antigen specificity of the expanded peripheral T cells. Fewer expanded clones were found on average in CD4+ than in CD8+ T cells. Both CD4+ and CD8+ T cell populations in blood had undergone clonal expansion by week 6 at 0.1 to 3.0 mg/kg.

The J segment lost 1 base and the V segment lost 0 bases, leaving 2 bases of the junction unmatched. Per the germline V gene, CDR1 is SGHRS and CDR2 is YFSETQ. This CDR3 has 15 amino acids. This receptor was obtained from an adult with an advanced solid tumor such as melanoma, head and neck, liver or kidney cancer. V is TRBV5-1 and J is TRBJ2-3; 7 positions agree with TRBD1. The sequencing here drew on CD4+ or CD8+ T cells sorted from blood, taken in a trial of the OX40 agonist ivuxolimab. The CDR3 region is CASSLGQGGTDTQYF. In DNA form, the CDR3 reads TGCGCCAGCAGCTTGGGGCAGGGGGGCACAGATACGCAGTATTTT.